The 21 T cell receptor beta chains presented below share a single source sample, sequenced in a study of T cells in Graves' hyperthyroidism and ophthalmopathy. There were TCR beta CDR3 regions amplified from RNA transcripts. RT-PCR in the first round (using the HTBI primer set) targeted the TCR CDR3. TCRdb analysed the multiplex PCR reads with MiXCR anew, one entry per CDR3 protein. The sample shows over 400,000 distinct CDR3 sequences, under 15% of them seen only once. Sequenced: blood. The receptors originated from a young man with Graves' ophthalmopathy.

This clonotype was counted at least ten times. V gene TRBV29-1 combines with J gene TRBJ2-5; the D gene is possibly TRBD1 (5 bases). This CDR3 contains 14 residues. The germline CDR1 and CDR2 sequences are SQVTM and ANQGSEA. Trimming pared 7 bases from V and 4 bases from J, leaving 19 bases between. As DNA, the CDR3 is TGCAGCGGGATGACAGTTGCAGGGCCAGAGACCCAGTACTTC. This gives the protein CSGMTVAGPETQYF.

Ten or more counts support this clonotype. The chain has TRBV6-1 and TRBJ2-5; the D is unclear. In germline, CDR1 is MNHNS, CDR2 SASEGT. V was trimmed by 5 bases and J by 5 bases, leaving 21 bases between them. This CDR3 spans 16 amino acids. The CDR3 DNA reads TGTGCCAGCAGTACCGCGCAAGAAATTGGTTGGGAGACCCAGTACTTC. The encoded protein is CASSTAQEIGWETQYF.

This clonotype has ten or more counts. V is TRBV7-9 and J is TRBJ1-1; D is unclear. CDR1 and CDR2 from the germline V gene are SEHNR and FQNEAQ (reference sequence). The CDR3 is 13 residues long. Trimming cost V 3 bases and J 3 bases, with 8 bases left between them. CDR3 nucleotide sequence: TGTGCCAGCAGCTTTCAGGAGGACACTGAAGCTTTCTTT. It is translated as CASSFQEDTEAFF. Filled out from reference TRBV7-9 and TRBJ1-1, the complete variable domain reads DTGVSQNPRHKITKRGQNVTFRCDPISEHNRLYWYRQTLGQGPEFLTYFQNEAQLEKSRLLSDRFSAERPKGSFSTLEIQRTEQGDSAMYLCASSFQEDTEAFFGQGTRLTVV.

This clonotype was seen ten or more times. The chain has TRBV6-1 and TRBJ2-7, with 12 positions matching TRBD2. CDR1 is MNHNS, CDR2 SASEGT, per germline. The CDR3 covers 13 residues. The V and J ends lost 6 bases and 6 bases, in that order; junction bases with no gene match: 3. CDR3 in amino acids: CASRGLAGREQYF. The CDR3 coding sequence is TGTGCCAGCAGGGGACTAGCGGGTCGCGAGCAGTACTTC.

The V call is TRBV7-2, the J call TRBJ2-1; the D gene is possibly TRBD1 (7 bases). The germline V gene encodes CDR1 SGHTA and CDR2 FQGNSA. The germline V and J ends were trimmed by 1 base and 10 bases, with 14 bases remaining between them. The CDR3 runs 14 residues. The chain's CDR3 is CASSLVGGGYEQFF. For the CDR3, the DNA is TGTGCCAGCAGCTTAGTCGGAGGGGGCTACGAGCAGTTCTTC.

The rearrangement joins TRBV24-1 to TRBJ1-2; TRBD1 aligns across 9 bases. CDR1 and CDR2 (germline): KGHDR, SFDVKD. Trimming removed 8 bases from V and 8 bases from J; junction bases left unmatched: 5. The CDR3 loop spans 12 amino acids. CDR3 residues: CATNDRGKGYTF. The CDR3 nucleotides are TGTGCCACCAACGACAGGGGGAAGGGCTACACCTTC.

V usage is TRBV4-2 and J usage is TRBJ1-4, with TRBD1 matching 7 bases. With V trimmed by 2 bases and J by 8 bases, 11 bases remained unmatched. Germline CDR1 LGHNA, CDR2 YNFKEQ. The CDR3 is made up of 16 amino acids. The CDR3 DNA follows: TGTGCCAGCAGCCAACTTACAGGGGAATTTAGAGAAAAACTGTTTTTT. Its translation is CASSQLTGEFREKLFF.

A note on this clonotype: A read error is possible here, since a much larger clone lies one base away. The rearrangement uses TRBV11-2 and TRBJ2-3, with a weak D call TRBD2 (6 bases). The germline gives CDR1 SGHAT, CDR2 FQNNGV. This CDR3 has 19 residues. The CDR3 is CASSLGRRVRESGTDTPYF. The CDR3 bases are TGTGCCAGCAGCTTAGGCAGGAGGGTCCGGGAGTCAGGCACAGATACGCCGTATTTT.

This clonotype was observed at least ten times. The V gene is TRBV2, the J gene TRBJ2-2; weak D call: TRBD2 (7 bases). V shed 6 bases and J shed 7 bases, with 18 bases lying between them. CDR3 length: 15 residues. CDR1 SNHLY and CDR2 FYNNEI come from the germline V gene. CDR3 sequence: CASRRWGGAIGELFF. The CDR3 bases are TGTGCCAGCAGACGATGGGGGGGCGCGATCGGGGAGCTGTTTTTT.

In this sample, this clonotype turned up many times. The gene calls are TRBV6-2 or TRBV6-3 and TRBJ2-1; D unresolved. Germline V gives CDR1 MNHEY, CDR2 SVGEGT. This CDR3 is built from 12 residues. The V gene lost 3 bases and the J gene lost 2 bases, with 2 bases spanning the gap. CDR3 in amino acids: CASSYTYNEQFF. The CDR3 coding sequence is TGTGCCAGCAGTTATACCTACAATGAGCAGTTCTTC.

The table lists this clonotype with many counts. The chain links TRBV29-1 to TRBJ2-4; 11 nucleotides align to TRBD1. Germline V gene sequence: CDR1 SQVTM, CDR2 ANQGSEA. Losses at the gene ends were 3 bases for V and 7 bases for J; bases not matched to a gene: 5. CDR3 length equals 14 residues. In nucleotides, the CDR3 is TGCAGCGTTGATCCCGGGACAGGGGGGAACATTCAGTACTTC. Translating it yields CSVDPGTGGNIQYF.

The rearrangement links TRBV4-1 to TRBJ1-3; 7 positions match TRBD1. Germline trimming cut 4 bases from V and 2 bases from J; bases unmatched to any gene: 8. This CDR3 comprises 16 residues. Germline-derived CDR1 and CDR2 are MGHRA and YSYEKL. CDR3 bases: TGCGCCAGCAGCCCCTGGGAGGGGGCAGCTGGAAACACCATATATTTT. Protein product: CASSPWEGAAGNTIYF.

Only a few counts were recorded for this clonotype. The rearrangement uses TRBV9 and TRBJ2-7; D is unresolved. The CDR3 covers 13 residues. CDR1 is SGDLS and CDR2 is YYNGEE in the germline V gene. The ends were cut back, 0 bases at V and 6 bases at J, with 10 bases in the middle. The CDR3 sequence is CASSVELTPEQYF. CDR3 nucleotide sequence: TGTGCCAGCAGCGTAGAGCTAACCCCCGAGCAGTACTTC. Drawing the rest from reference TRBV9 and TRBJ2-7, the complete variable domain is DSGVTQTPKHLITATGQRVTLRCSPRSGDLSVYWYQQSLDQGLQFLIQYYNGEERAKGNILERFSAQQFPDLHSELNLSSLELGDSALYFCASSVELTPEQYFGPGTRLTVT.

This sequence joins TRBV24-1 and TRBJ2-2; 10 positions agree with TRBD1. This CDR3 is 17 amino acids long. V shed 4 bases and J 4 bases; nucleotides not matched to a gene: 8. Germline V gives CDR1 KGHDR, CDR2 SFDVKD. CDR3: CATSDIPGQGFTGELFF. CDR3 bases: TGTGCCACCAGTGACATACCGGGACAGGGGTTCACCGGGGAGCTGTTTTTT.

In this sample, this clonotype turned up a few times. The chain recombines TRBV9 with TRBJ1-1; 11 nucleotides agree with TRBD1. There are 15 residues in the CDR3. Germline V gives CDR1 SGDLS, CDR2 YYNGEE. With V trimmed by 3 bases and J by 4 bases, 5 bases remained unmatched. CDR3 protein: CASSARDRGITEAFF. The CDR3 DNA reads TGTGCCAGCAGCGCCCGGGACAGGGGGATCACTGAAGCTTTCTTT.

This clonotype was observed at least ten times. The CDR3 nucleotides are TGTGCCAGCAGCTTGGCCGGGGGTGGAAACACCATATATTTT. This encodes CASSLAGGGNTIYF. The chain combines TRBV5-8 with TRBJ1-3, with D perhaps TRBD1 (5 bases). Deletions cut 0 bases from V and 3 bases from J, with 7 bases between. Germline-derived CDR1 and CDR2 are SGHTS and YDEGEE. This CDR3 has 14 residues.

The chain employs TRBV20-1 and TRBJ1-2, with 7 nucleotides matching TRBD1. The CDR3 has 13 residues. The V gene end was trimmed by 2 bases and the J gene end by 4 bases; junction bases not matched to a gene: 4. In germline, CDR1 is DFQATT, CDR2 SNEGSKA (reference sequence). CDR3 nucleotides: TGCAGTGCTAGAAGACAGGGCACCTATGGCTACACCTTC. Its translation: CSARRQGTYGYTF.

This chain joins TRBV7-9 and TRBJ2-5; 8 nucleotides agree with TRBD1. Trimming cost V 3 bases and J 3 bases; bases outside gene matches: 6. Germline V gives CDR1 SEHNR, CDR2 FQNEAQ (reference sequence). The CDR3 consists of 15 residues. CDR3 amino acids: CASSLMGQDEETQYF. Written as DNA, the CDR3 is TGTGCCAGCAGCTTGATGGGACAGGATGAAGAGACCCAGTACTTC.

This clonotype was seen repeatedly, ten times or more. The chain employs TRBV6-5 and TRBJ2-1; D uncertain. Germline lookup yields CDR1 MNHEY and CDR2 SVGAGI. The V end was cut by 2 bases, the J end by 6 bases, with 11 bases between. The CDR3 extends over 14 amino acids. The CDR3 DNA is TGTGCCAGCAGTTACACGATCAGTAGCAATGAGCAGTTCTTC. This gives the protein CASSYTISSNEQFF.

This clonotype was recorded at least ten times. This chain connects TRBV9 to TRBJ1-5, with D perhaps matching TRBD1 (5 bases). V lost 0 bases and J lost 4, with 11 bases in between. The germline V gene has CDR1 SGDLS and CDR2 YYNGEE. The length of the CDR3 is 15 residues. This CDR3 is CASSVVGALNQPQHF. For the CDR3, the DNA is TGTGCCAGCAGCGTAGTAGGGGCCCTTAATCAGCCCCAGCATTTT.

This clonotype was picked up many times. The J gene is TRBJ2-7, the V gene TRBV5-1, with D unresolved. Germline V gene data show CDR1 as SGHRS and CDR2 as YFSETQ. V was shortened by 5 bases and J by 3 bases, with 12 bases between the two germline ends. This CDR3 comprises 13 residues. This chain's CDR3 is CASRADVYYEQYF. As DNA, the CDR3 is TGCGCCAGCAGGGCAGACGTTTACTACGAGCAGTACTTC.